The present entry profiles one TCR beta chain with its context. This sample stems from a study of blood T cell repertoires in COVID-19. Across the study: COVID-19 samples from acute and convalescent phases originated in the United States, Italy and Spain.

Libraries were prepared by immunoSEQ multiplex PCR; TCRdb keeps only in-frame clonotypes and omits some of them. The repertoire has 150,000 or so clones, 85% to 90% of them found once; the top ten carry about 0.98%. Sequenced material: peripheral blood. The origin of this receptor is a man between 18 and 35 years old with acute or convalescent COVID-19.

The CDR3 protein is CASSNTEPLYGYTF. For the CDR3, the DNA is TGCGCCAGCAGTAACACCGAACCCCTCTATGGCTACACCTTC. The chain links TRBV5-1 to TRBJ1-2; no firm D call. Deletions cut 5 bases from V and 4 bases from J, with 15 bases between. Germline V CDR1 and CDR2: SGHRS, YFSETQ. CDR3 length: 14 residues. Variable domain in full (rest from reference TRBV5-1 and TRBJ1-2): KAGVTQTPRYLIKTRGQQVTLSCSPISGHRSVSWYQQTPGQGLQFLFEYFSETQRNKGNFPGRFSGRQFSNSRSEMNVSTLELGDSALYLCASSNTEPLYGYTFGSGTRLTVV.